This record looks at one TCR beta chain sequence and its context. The table lists this clonotype with a few counts. The antigen it binds to is not known. Base-call qualities are not available, and no considerably larger clone is one nucleotide away. The data were taken from a study of T cells in Graves' hyperthyroidism and ophthalmopathy (dated by TCRdb to the late 2010s). Background on the whole study: Peripheral blood samples were taken at initial diagnosis, before any treatment was given. To identify TCR V-J signatures that set the groups apart, the researchers used a discovery cohort of approximately 98 patients, made up of 40 to 45 with Graves' ophthalmopathy and 55 to 65 with stable Graves' hyperthyroidism. An independent validation cohort of some 18 hyperthyroidism patients and about 16 patients who later progressed to ophthalmopathy tested prospective prediction of ophthalmopathy. Following sampling, methimazole starting at 30 mg daily was given to hyperthyroidism patients, and high-dose intravenous methylprednisolone was given to ophthalmopathy patients. TCR Vbeta CDR3 sequencing of 120 to 150 peripheral blood samples (about 45 ophthalmopathy, about 80 hyperthyroidism and some 17 progressor patients) is reported in the paper. For training and testing, the 100 or so patients in the discovery cohort were randomly divided in a 7:3 ratio. In six Graves' hyperthyroidism patients, the study also compared T-cell repertoires from thyroid tissue with T-cell repertoires from blood.

Stable Graves' hyperthyroidism was defined as no progression to ophthalmopathy during 18 months of follow-up. The hyperthyroidism patients were between 18 and 65 years old and newly diagnosed, with a disease duration of less than 2 months. Patients with uncontrolled infections, other autoimmune diseases, pregnancy or lactation were excluded. Diagnoses were based on clinical symptoms, serum thyroxine and TRAb, thyroid ultrasound and orbital computed tomography. PBMCs were isolated from 10 ml of fresh peripheral blood by Ficoll-Paque density gradient centrifugation. Total RNA was extracted using Trizol reagent, and RNA quality was assessed on an Agilent 2100 Bioanalyzer. Findings and caveats that apply to the study as a whole: In cross-validation, a model built on a 13 V-J signature told ophthalmopathy apart from stable hyperthyroidism with about 90% sensitivity and about 81% specificity, and in testing the same model reached 80%/75%. In validation, progression to ophthalmopathy was predicted by the model with 70% to 71% sensitivity and 72.22% specificity, a median of roughly 6.4 months before onset. Sample size was not statistically predetermined, and investigators were not blinded to group allocation. Blood samples also contained most of the expanded thyroid clonotypes (frequency above 0.001), which suggests that blood repertoires may reflect thyroid immune responses.

The TCR beta CDR3 regions were amplified from RNA transcripts. A first-round RT-PCR of the TCR CDR3 used the HTBI primer set with the Qiagen OneStep RT-PCR kit. Libraries were constructed in a second round of multiplex PCR, after which size selection and purification were carried out. Libraries were sequenced paired-end with 100 bp reads on an Illumina HiSeq2000. As for how the authors treated the data: Raw data were processed with SOAPnuke, discarding reads with adapters, uncalled bases, mean Phred below 15, or no exact constant-primer or identifier match. High-quality paired reads were merged using COPE v1.2.5, and each unique nucleotide sequence was defined as a clonotype. MiTCR v1.1 was used to align clonotypes to the IMGT TRBV, TRBD and TRBJ reference segments. Only V-J combinations with frequency above 0.0001, covering approximately 99% of repertoires, were analysed. A TCS score was defined as the ratio of F50 (clonal expansion) to E x V (chaos), with BLOSUM62-based TCRdist applied between CDR3 peptides within each V-J. Welch's t-statistics and random forest reduced approximately 520 V-J features to some 14, which were used in a naive Bayes classifier (R e1071). TCRdb redid the processing of the public reads, applying fastp at Q25 and MiXCR, and retained in-frame beta chains. Duplicate CDR3 protein sequences are folded into a single record with the most common DNA and genes. TCRdb, not the original authors, processed these V and J calls. A total of fewer than 600,000 distinct CDR3 sequences appear in this sample, around 15% of them only once. Approximately 15% of the sample comes from the top ten.

Based on the germline V gene (reference sequence), the CDR1 and CDR2 sequences are MNHNY and SVGAGI. The trim is 2 bases for V and 0 bases for J, with a gap of 10 bases between the germline ends. The CDR3 runs 15 residues from the cysteine to the phenylalanine. CDR3 DNA is the only sequence kept; it has 45 bases, read in frame from the first base. Sequencing used blood. The sequence joins TRBV6-6 to TRBJ1-1; the D gene cannot be resolved reliably. This sequence was found in a woman aged 40 to 49 with Graves' hyperthyroidism. The CDR3 has the sequence CASSYRSRLNTEAFF. The nucleotide sequence is given as TGTGCCAGCAGTTACAGGAGCAGACTGAACACTGAAGCTTTCTTT.